The rows below give T cell receptor beta chains drawn from one sample of a study of blood T cells in healthy people across ages. TCRdb re-called the 5' RACE reads through MiXCR, storing one row per CDR3 protein. The data contain hundreds of thousands of distinct CDR3 sequences, around 21% of them singletons. Material for sequencing was blood. These receptors all stem from a man in his 70s in good health. The CDR3 runs from the conserved cysteine through the conserved F or W. A D gene is named only where the DNA matches it firmly. Clone size, where shown, is once, few, many, or a class for clones that have expanded.

clone_size	j_call	v_call	d_call	cdr3_aa	cdr3_nt
NA	TRBJ2-7	TRBV12-3/TRBV12-4	NA	CASRGDIYEQYF	TGCGCCTCGAGGGGGGATATTTACGAGCAGTACTTC
many	TRBJ2-3	TRBV28	TRBD2	CASSLGGLANADTQYF	TGTGCCAGCAGTTTGGGGGGACTAGCGAACGCAGATACGCAGTATTTT
NA	TRBJ2-3	TRBV9	NA	CASSLADPADTQYF	TGTGCCAGCTCCCTTGCGGACCCGGCAGATACGCAGTATTTT
many	TRBJ2-3	TRBV28	NA	CANRDSSTDTQYF	TGTGCCAACAGGGACTCTTCAACAGATACGCAGTATTTT
few	TRBJ2-5	TRBV7-9	TRBD2	CASSSSSGGQETQYF	TGTGCCAGCAGCTCTTCTAGCGGGGGCCAAGAGACCCAGTACTTC
NA	TRBJ2-7	TRBV25-1	NA	CASSRTAYEQYF	TGTGCCAGCAGTAGGACAGCATACGAGCAGTACTTC
NA	TRBJ2-1	TRBV29-1	NA	CSVFIAESSYNEQFF	TGCAGCGTTTTTATAGCGGAGAGCTCCTACAATGAGCAGTTCTTC
few	TRBJ2-3	TRBV12-3/TRBV12-4	NA	CASRAVGGTDTQYF	TGTGCCAGCAGGGCGGTCGGCGGCACAGATACGCAGTATTTT
few	TRBJ2-2	TRBV7-3	NA	CASSPNPVTGELFF	TGTGCCAGCAGCCCGAACCCGGTCACCGGGGAGCTGTTTTTT
NA	TRBJ2-1	TRBV6-1	TRBD2	CASSAETSPRRGEQFF	TGTGCCAGCAGTGCCGAGACTAGCCCCCGACGTGGTGAGCAGTTCTTC
once	TRBJ2-1	TRBV12-3/TRBV12-4	NA	CASRGITESSYNEQFF	TGTGCCAGCAGGGGGATTACAGAGAGCTCCTACAATGAGCAGTTCTTC
few	TRBJ2-7	TRBV12-3/TRBV12-4	NA	CASSPAGSYEQYF	TGTGCCAGCAGTCCAGCAGGATCCTACGAGCAGTACTTC
few	TRBJ1-1	TRBV7-9	NA	CASSLTWGNTEAFF	TGTGCCAGCAGCTTAACCTGGGGGAACACTGAAGCTTTCTTT
NA	TRBJ2-4	TRBV13	TRBD2	CASSLGAGVTKNIQYF	TGTGCCAGCAGCTTAGGAGCGGGAGTAACCAAAAACATTCAGTACTTC
NA	TRBJ2-7	TRBV5-1	NA	CASRVTAGVVEQYF	TGCGCCAGCAGGGTGACTGCCGGGGTGGTCGAGCAGTACTTC
NA	TRBJ2-1	TRBV7-9	NA	CASSLEFDEQFF	TGTGCCAGCAGCTTGGAATTCGATGAGCAGTTCTTC
few	TRBJ2-1	TRBV4-1	TRBD2	CASSPRGTSGINEQFF	TGCGCCAGCAGCCCCAGGGGGACTAGCGGGATCAATGAGCAGTTCTTC
few	TRBJ2-3	TRBV6-2/TRBV6-3	TRBD1	CASSHDRVGTDTQYF	TGTGCCAGCAGTCATGACAGGGTGGGCACAGATACGCAGTATTTT
few	TRBJ2-7	TRBV5-1	TRBD2	CASSLGASGRNYEQYF	TGCGCCAGCAGCTTGGGCGCTAGCGGGAGGAACTACGAGCAGTACTTC
few	TRBJ2-3	TRBV24-1	NA	CATSGEKGTDTQYF	TGTGCCACCAGTGGGGAGAAAGGCACAGATACGCAGTATTTT
NA	TRBJ2-2	TRBV10-3	TRBD2	CAISARLAGTGELFF	TGTGCCATCAGTGCGCGACTAGCGGGCACCGGGGAGCTGTTTTTT
NA	TRBJ2-6	TRBV6-2/TRBV6-3	TRBD1	CASRRDRPGANVLTF	TGTGCCAGCAGAAGGGACAGGCCTGGGGCCAACGTCCTGACTTTC
many	TRBJ1-4	TRBV10-3	NA	CAISPHREPNEKLFF	TGTGCCATCAGTCCCCACAGGGAACCTAATGAAAAACTGTTTTTT
NA	TRBJ2-1	TRBV28	NA	CASSFWQMTYNEQFF	TGTGCCAGCAGTTTTTGGCAGATGACCTACAATGAGCAGTTCTTC
few	TRBJ2-3	TRBV5-1	TRBD2	CASSSDSGSATDTQYF	TGCGCCAGCAGCTCCGATAGCGGGAGTGCGACAGATACGCAGTATTTT
many	TRBJ2-4	TRBV12-3/TRBV12-4	NA	CASTILGQNIQYF	TGTGCCAGCACCATCTTGGGGCAAAACATTCAGTACTTC
few	TRBJ1-1	TRBV7-2	NA	CASSLVGRAFF	TGTGCCAGCAGCTTAGTGGGGAGAGCTTTCTTT
NA	TRBJ1-6	TRBV27	TRBD1	CAGSLSTGGNSPLHF	TGTGCCGGCAGTTTATCGACAGGGGGGAATTCACCCCTCCACTTT
few	TRBJ2-3	TRBV29-1	NA	CSVLGLDTQYF	TGCAGCGTTCTTGGTCTAGATACGCAGTATTTT
few	TRBJ2-1	TRBV5-4	TRBD2	CASSFTSGRIRSYNEQFF	TGTGCCAGCAGCTTCACTAGCGGGAGGATTCGCTCCTACAATGAGCAGTTCTTC
few	TRBJ2-5	TRBV10-3	NA	CAISESRVGNQETQYF	TGTGCCATCAGTGAGTCAAGGGTAGGGAACCAAGAGACCCAGTACTTC
few	TRBJ2-1	TRBV2	TRBD2	CASSGLSGGPQNEQFF	TGTGCCAGCAGTGGATTGTCGGGAGGCCCCCAAAATGAGCAGTTCTTC
NA	TRBJ2-5	TRBV29-1	NA	CSVGLGGETQYF	TGCAGCGTGGGACTGGGGGGAGAGACCCAGTACTTC
few	TRBJ2-7	TRBV29-1	TRBD1	CSVRTGGLDEQYF	TGCAGCGTGAGGACAGGGGGTCTGGACGAGCAGTACTTC
NA	TRBJ2-7	TRBV7-3	TRBD1	CSSSLGTGTGVSYEQYF	TGTTCCAGCAGCTTAGGGACTGGGACAGGGGTTTCCTACGAGCAGTACTTC
NA	TRBJ2-7	TRBV12-5	NA	CASGLDQTGEQYF	TGTGCTAGTGGTTTGGACCAGACAGGCGAGCAGTACTTC
few	TRBJ2-1	TRBV6-1	NA	CASSVGTPYNEQFF	TGTGCCAGCAGTGTTGGGACACCCTACAATGAGCAGTTCTTC
NA	TRBJ2-7	TRBV25-1	NA	CASSDSPYGQYF	TGTGCCAGCAGTGATTCCCCCTACGGGCAGTACTTC
NA	TRBJ1-4	TRBV5-1	NA	CASSLSGANEKLFF	TGCGCCAGCAGCTTGTCGGGGGCTAATGAAAAACTGTTTTTT
few	TRBJ1-2	TRBV21-1	NA	CASRPGTQFYGYTF	TGTGCCAGCAGACCCGGGACCCAGTTCTATGGCTACACCTTC